The T cell receptor (beta chain) described here comes from a study of Graves' ophthalmopathy and Graves' hyperthyroidism (dated by TCRdb to the late 2010s). Regarding the complete study: Peripheral blood was collected at initial diagnosis, prior to any treatment. For training and testing, the approximately 92 patients in the discovery cohort were randomly divided in a 7:3 ratio. A discovery set of 95 to 100 patients (43 ophthalmopathy, approximately 58 stable hyperthyroidism) was enrolled to explore V-J signatures distinguishing ophthalmopathy from hyperthyroidism. After sampling, hyperthyroidism patients received methimazole starting at 30 mg daily, and ophthalmopathy patients received high-dose intravenous methylprednisolone. The study used TCR beta repertoire signatures to distinguish Graves' ophthalmopathy from Graves' hyperthyroidism and to predict progression to ophthalmopathy. In five or six hyperthyroidism patients, T-cell repertoires of thyroid tissue and blood were compared. An independent validation cohort was composed of approximately 19 hyperthyroidism patients and around 16 patients who later progressed from hyperthyroidism to ophthalmopathy. In total, some 130 blood samples were TCR-sequenced: some 43 ophthalmopathy, under 85 hyperthyroidism and approximately 17 hyperthyroidism-to-ophthalmopathy patients.

The germline V gene provides CDR1 LGHNT and CDR2 FRNRAP. The germline V and J ends show losses of 4 bases and 7 bases respectively, and no gene match explains 15 bases of the junction. The CDR3 numbers 16 residues from cysteine through phenylalanine. Only the CDR3 part of the read is kept: 48 bases, read in frame from the first base. Patients with ophthalmopathy had moderately to severely active disease, with a Clinical Activity Score of 3 or more, a NOSPECS grade of 4 or more, and a disease duration of less than 3 months. Patients were excluded if they had other autoimmune diseases, uncontrolled infections, pregnancy or lactation. Clinical symptoms, serum thyroxine, TRAb, thyroid ultrasound and orbital computed tomography were used for diagnosis. Using Ficoll-Paque density gradient centrifugation, PBMCs were isolated from 9 to 10 ml of fresh peripheral blood. Total RNA was extracted using Trizol reagent, and RNA quality was checked on an Agilent 2100 Bioanalyzer.

What the research found in general, with its limitations: Ophthalmopathy was separated from stable hyperthyroidism by the 13-signature model with 87.88% sensitivity and roughly 82% specificity in cross-validation and with 80%/75% in the test set. Sample size was not predetermined statistically, and investigators were not blinded to group allocation. In validation, the model predicted ophthalmopathy progression with about 71% sensitivity and approximately 78% specificity; some twelve predicted patients were CT-confirmed with GO in a median of about 6.2 months. Among expanded thyroid clonotypes with frequency above 0.001, most also showed up in blood, which suggests that blood repertoires may reflect the thyroid immune response.

For repertoire sequencing, the TCR beta CDR3 regions were amplified from RNA transcripts. The first round was an RT-PCR using HTBI primers with the Qiagen OneStep RT-PCR kit, and this first round was followed by a second-round multiplex PCR, then size selection and purification. The libraries underwent paired-end sequencing with 100 bp reads on an Illumina HiSeq2000. The authors processed their data as follows. SOAPnuke was used for read processing, and reads with adapters, uncalled bases, a mean Phred below 15, or no exact constant-primer or identifier match were discarded. High-quality paired reads were merged with COPE v1.2.5. Each unique nucleotide sequence was defined as a clonotype, and clonotypes were aligned to IMGT TRB V, D and J references with MiTCR v1.1. Only V-J combinations with frequency above 0.0001 were analysed, covering about 99% of repertoires. A TCR clonal expansion and chaos score per V-J combination was defined as the ratio of F50 clonal expansion to chaos observed in the TCRdist matrix. Welch's t-statistics and random forest were used to reduce features to about a dozen V-J combinations, which were fed into a naive Bayes classifier. The similarity between thyroid and blood repertoires was quantified using the Morisita-Horn index. TCRdb's own reprocessing of the public reads used fastp at Q25 and MiXCR and kept productive beta chains. Merged by CDR3 protein, the rows form single entries marked with the most common genes and DNA. The V and J calls here are based on TCRdb, not the publication. This sample holds over 200,000 distinct CDR3 sequences; roughly 27% were observed only once. The ten largest clonotypes hold 8.5% to 9.5% of the sample.

This clonotype appeared many times. Its antigen target is currently unknown. No base quality values were provided; no much bigger clone lies one nucleotide off. The sequence was collected from a man aged 45-65 years with Graves' ophthalmopathy. Donor details come from another sample of the same person, matched by shared clones. The sequencing input was peripheral blood. This chain is built from TRBV12-5 and TRBJ1-1; TRBD1 matches 7 bases in the middle. The nucleotides are TGTGCTAGTGGTTCCAGGACAGGACTCGCGCAACTTGAAGCTTTCTTT. It specifies CASGSRTGLAQLEAFF.